This T cell receptor beta chain was obtained from a study of shared clonotypes between healthy human individuals. Germline V gene sequence: CDR1 SGHTA, CDR2 FQGNSA. CDR3 length: 15 residues. V was cut by 4 bases and J by 2 bases, with 14 bases left in between. Some clones are missing from TCRdb's copy, which holds only in-frame ones; the method was immunoSEQ multiplex PCR. The sample shows about 800,000 clones, about 96% of them seen only once. Naive-designated CD8 cells lacked CD45RO, were positively enriched for CCR7, and omitted terminally differentiated effector memory CD45RA+ cells. This clone was detected once.

Sequencing input: naive CD8+ T cells sorted from blood. This sequence joins TRBV7-2 and TRBJ1-1; D is perhaps TRBD1 (6 bases). The TCR was taken from a man aged 30-40 years in good health. Written as DNA, the CDR3 is TGTGCCAGCAGCTCTTACCCGGACAGAAACACTGAAGCTTTCTTT. This sequence encodes CASSSYPDRNTEAFF.